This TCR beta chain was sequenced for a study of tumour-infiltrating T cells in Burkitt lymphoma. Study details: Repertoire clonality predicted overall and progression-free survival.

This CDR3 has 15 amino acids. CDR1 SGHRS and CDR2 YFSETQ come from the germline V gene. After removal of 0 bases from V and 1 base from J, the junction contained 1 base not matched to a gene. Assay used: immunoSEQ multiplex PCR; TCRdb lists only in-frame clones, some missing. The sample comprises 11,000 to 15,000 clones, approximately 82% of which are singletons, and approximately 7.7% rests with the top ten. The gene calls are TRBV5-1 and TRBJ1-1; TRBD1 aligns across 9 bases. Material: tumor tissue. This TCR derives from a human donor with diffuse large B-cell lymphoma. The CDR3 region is CASSLEGQGNTEAFF. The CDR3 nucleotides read TGCGCCAGCAGCTTGGAGGGACAGGGGAACACTGAAGCTTTCTTT.